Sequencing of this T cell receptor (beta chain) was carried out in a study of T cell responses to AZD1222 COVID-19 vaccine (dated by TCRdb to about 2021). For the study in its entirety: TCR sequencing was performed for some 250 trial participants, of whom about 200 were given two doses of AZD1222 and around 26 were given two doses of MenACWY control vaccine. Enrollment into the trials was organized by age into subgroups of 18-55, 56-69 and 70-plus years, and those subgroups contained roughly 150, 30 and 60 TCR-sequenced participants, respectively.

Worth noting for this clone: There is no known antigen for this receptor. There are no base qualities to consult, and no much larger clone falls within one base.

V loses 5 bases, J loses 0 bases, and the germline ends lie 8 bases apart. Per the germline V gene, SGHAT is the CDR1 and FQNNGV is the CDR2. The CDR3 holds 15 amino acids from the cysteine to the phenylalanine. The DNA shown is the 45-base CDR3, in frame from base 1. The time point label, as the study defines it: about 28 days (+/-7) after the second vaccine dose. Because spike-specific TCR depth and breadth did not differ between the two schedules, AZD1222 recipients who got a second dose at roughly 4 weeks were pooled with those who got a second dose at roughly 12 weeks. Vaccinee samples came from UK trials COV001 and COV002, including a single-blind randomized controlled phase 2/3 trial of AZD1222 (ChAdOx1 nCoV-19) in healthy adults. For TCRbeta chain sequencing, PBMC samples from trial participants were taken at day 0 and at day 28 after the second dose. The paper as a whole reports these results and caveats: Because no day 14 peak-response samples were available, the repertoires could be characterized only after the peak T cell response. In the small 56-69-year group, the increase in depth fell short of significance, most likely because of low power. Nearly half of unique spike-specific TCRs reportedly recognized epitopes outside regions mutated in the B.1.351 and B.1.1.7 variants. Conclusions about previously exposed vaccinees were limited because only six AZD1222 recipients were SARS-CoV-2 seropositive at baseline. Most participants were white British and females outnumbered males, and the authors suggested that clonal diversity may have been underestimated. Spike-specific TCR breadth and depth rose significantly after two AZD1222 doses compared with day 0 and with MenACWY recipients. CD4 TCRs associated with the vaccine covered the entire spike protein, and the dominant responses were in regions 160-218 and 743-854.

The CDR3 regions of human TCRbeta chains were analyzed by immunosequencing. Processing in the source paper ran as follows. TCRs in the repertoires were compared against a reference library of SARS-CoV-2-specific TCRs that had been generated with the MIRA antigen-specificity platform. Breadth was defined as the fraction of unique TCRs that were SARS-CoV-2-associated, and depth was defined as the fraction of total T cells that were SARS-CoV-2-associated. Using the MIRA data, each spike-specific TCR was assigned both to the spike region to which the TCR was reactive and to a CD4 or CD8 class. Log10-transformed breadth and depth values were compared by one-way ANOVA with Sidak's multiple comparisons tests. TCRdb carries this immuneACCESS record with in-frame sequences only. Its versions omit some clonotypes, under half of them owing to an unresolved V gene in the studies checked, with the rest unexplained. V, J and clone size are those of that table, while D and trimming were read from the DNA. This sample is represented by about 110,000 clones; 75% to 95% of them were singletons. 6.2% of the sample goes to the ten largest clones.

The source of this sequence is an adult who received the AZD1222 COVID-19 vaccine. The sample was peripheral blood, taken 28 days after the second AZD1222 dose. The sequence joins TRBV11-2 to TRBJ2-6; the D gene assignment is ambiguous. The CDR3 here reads CASSQSPSGANVLTF. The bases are TGTGCCAGCAGCCAGAGTCCCTCTGGGGCCAACGTCCTGACTTTC.